The rows below give T cell receptor beta chains drawn from one sample of a study of shared clonotypes between healthy human individuals. Some clones are missing from TCRdb's copy, which holds only in-frame ones; the method was immunoSEQ multiplex PCR. The table includes some 2,100,000 clones, roughly 95% detected once. The material sequenced was naive CD4+ T cells sorted from blood. All receptors derive from a man between 18 and 35 years old in good health. Both conserved end residues are part of each CDR3. Each record gives: V gene, clone size, D gene, J gene, CDR3 protein. D genes are given only for firm matches. Some rows have no size entry. The others give once, few or many, or a class for an expanded clone.

>TRBV19|.|.|TRBJ2-2
CASSIAGTTNTGELFF
>TRBV28|.|.|TRBJ1-1
CASSLPGLRAFF
>TRBV4-1|once|TRBD1|TRBJ1-1
CASSQDRAEAFF
>TRBV4-1|.|TRBD2|TRBJ2-7
CASSALGTSGYEQYF
>TRBV30|.|.|TRBJ2-5
CAWSGGGIETQYF
>TRBV30|.|.|TRBJ1-3
CAWSAIIGGNTIYF
>TRBV5-5|.|.|TRBJ1-3
CASSATGTYSGNTIYF
>TRBV7-2|.|.|TRBJ2-7
CASSSGRVSYEQYF
>TRBV28|.|TRBD1|TRBJ1-1
CASSTGGPGEAFF
>TRBV5-4|.|TRBD1|TRBJ2-2
CASSLRTGAGTGELFF
>TRBV7-2|.|.|TRBJ2-5
CASSLVEAETQYF
>TRBV18|.|.|TRBJ1-6
CASSPRDTNSPLHF
>TRBV5-5|.|TRBD2|TRBJ2-7
CASSTGLAFYEQYF
>TRBV14|.|.|TRBJ1-2
CASSQDYSRLGYTF
>TRBV5-1|once|.|TRBJ2-7
CASSLATGFSYEQYF
>TRBV11-3|.|TRBD1|TRBJ2-5
CASSLGWASGGTYQETQYF
>TRBV5-4|.|.|TRBJ2-1
CASSLDRLDYNEQFF
>TRBV7-2|.|TRBD1|TRBJ1-4
CASSLGQTTNEKLFF
>TRBV10-1|few|.|TRBJ1-1
CASSDAGNTEAFF
>TRBV7-7|.|.|TRBJ2-5
CASSPREGAETQYF
>TRBV5-4|.|.|TRBJ2-7
CASSRSGQPYEQYF
>TRBV19|.|.|TRBJ2-7
CASSIRRTDEQYF
>TRBV19|.|.|TRBJ1-5
CASSIVTFGGYNQPQHF
>TRBV7-2|.|.|TRBJ1-3
CASSLTGGSGNTIYF
>TRBV28|.|TRBD1|TRBJ1-5
CASSLTGAGQPQHF
>TRBV28|.|TRBD1|TRBJ2-7
CASSLWDRGLYEQYF
>TRBV4-3|.|.|TRBJ1-5
CASSQDLTAYSNQPQHF
>TRBV9|.|.|TRBJ2-5
CASSVVGGSVETQYF
>TRBV5-1|.|.|TRBJ2-1
CASSLGASSPYNEQFF
>TRBV28|.|.|TRBJ1-1
CASSYGQKMNTEAFF
>TRBV30|.|.|TRBJ2-6
CAWSVSRISGANVLTF
>TRBV6-6|.|.|TRBJ2-2
CASKPGRNTGELFF
>TRBV10-3|.|TRBD1|TRBJ2-1
CAISEQDRNNEQFF
>TRBV6-1|.|.|TRBJ2-5
CASRRGGKEETQYF
>TRBV10-2|.|.|TRBJ1-6
CASSDASKGSPLHF
>TRBV4-1|.|.|TRBJ1-4
CASSQLGGGGEKLFF
>TRBV9|.|.|TRBJ2-5
CASSVGARGGQETQYF
>TRBV28|once|.|TRBJ1-2
CASSLGSGGGGYGYTF
>TRBV28|.|.|TRBJ1-5
CASSAGTLEGQPQHF
>TRBV28|.|TRBD1|TRBJ1-2
CASRAGTGVYGYTF
>TRBV18|.|.|TRBJ2-7
CASSPPGPGSSDEQYF
>TRBV28|.|TRBD2|TRBJ2-5
CASGVRGVETQYF
>TRBV2|.|TRBD1|TRBJ1-2
CASSSGTGLGYTF
>TRBV28|.|.|TRBJ1-4
CASTPTRREKLFF
>TRBV4-1|.|.|TRBJ1-4
CASSSPPRKNEKLFF
>TRBV11-2|.|TRBD2|TRBJ2-5
CASSPFRASGQETQYF
>TRBV6-6|.|.|TRBJ1-1
CASSSPGRTAAFF
>TRBV10-3|.|.|TRBJ1-2
CAISAGDYGYTF
>TRBV6-1|.|.|TRBJ1-1
CASSEALQGTEAFF
>TRBV11-2|.|.|TRBJ2-1
CASSLERLNEQFF
>TRBV19|.|TRBD2|TRBJ2-3
CASSLAGNTDTQYF
>TRBV28|once|.|TRBJ1-1
CASSLLQKEAFF
>TRBV18|.|.|TRBJ2-2
CASSPLEGTLTGELFF